This T cell receptor (beta chain) stems from a study of CD8 T cells in ankylosing spondylitis. The sample holds a few counts of this clonotype. Trimming took 0 bases from V and 16 from J, leaving 19 bases between them. This CDR3 has 13 residues. Germline values: CDR1 GTSNPN, CDR2 SVGIG (reference sequence). Each CDR3 protein gets one entry after TCRdb re-called the 5' RACE reads with MiXCR. The sample has fewer than 250,000 distinct CDR3 sequences; about 11% are singletons. The specimen was blood, either unsorted or a sorted T cell fraction (not recorded which). The V call is TRBV30, the J call TRBJ1-3; a possible D gene is TRBD1 (5 bases). The sequence was obtained from a male donor with ankylosing spondylitis or in good health (not recorded which). CDR3 nucleotides: TGTGCCTGGAGTGTCCCGAACCGGGACCGCAAGTATTTT. It yields the protein CAWSVPNRDRKYF.